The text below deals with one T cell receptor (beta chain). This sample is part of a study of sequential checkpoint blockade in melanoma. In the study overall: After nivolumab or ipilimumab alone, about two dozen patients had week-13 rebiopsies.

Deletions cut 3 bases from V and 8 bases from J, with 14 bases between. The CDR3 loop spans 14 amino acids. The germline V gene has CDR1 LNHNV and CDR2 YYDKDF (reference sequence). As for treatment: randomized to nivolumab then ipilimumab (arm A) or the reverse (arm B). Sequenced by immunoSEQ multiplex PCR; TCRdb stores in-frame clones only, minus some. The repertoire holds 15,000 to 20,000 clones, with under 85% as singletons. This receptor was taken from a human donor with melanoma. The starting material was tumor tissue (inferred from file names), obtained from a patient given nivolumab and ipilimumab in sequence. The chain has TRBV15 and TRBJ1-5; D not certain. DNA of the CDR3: TGTGCCACCAGCAGTAGAGATGTACGAAAGCCCCAGCATTTT. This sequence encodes CATSSRDVRKPQHF.